One sample yielded the 3 T cell receptor beta chains listed below, sequenced in a study of cytomegalovirus exposure and HLA in healthy donors. Profiling relied on immunoSEQ multiplex PCR, and the TCRdb table lists in-frame clones only, not all of them. In the table there are over 45,000 clones, about 92% of which are singletons. Sequencing input: PBMCs. The source is a man in his late teens or twenties in good health and CMV-seronegative.

This clone was observed at least ten times. The chain recombines TRBV21-1 with TRBJ2-7; the D call TRBD2 from the table was never checked on the DNA. TRBV21-1 is a listed pseudogene. The CDR3 consists of 16 residues. The CDR3 DNA is TGTGCCAGCAGCACTTCCAAGACTAGCGGGAGGTACGAGCAGTACTTC. Protein: CASSTSKTSGRYEQYF.

As to this clone: The junction departs from germline at one end; a sequencing error may be responsible. The chain combines TRBV6-4 with TRBJ2-1; 9 bases agree with TRBD1. From germline, CDR1 is MRHNA and CDR2 SNTAGT. This CDR3 is 12 amino acids long. The CDR3 protein is CASRETGGILVF. The CDR3 nucleotides are TGTGCCAGCCGCGAAACAGGGGGCATTTTGGTCTTC.

The chain carries TRBV4-1 and TRBJ1-2, with 9 positions matching TRBD1. The CDR3 runs 14 residues. Trimming cost V 7 bases and J 2 bases; bases outside gene matches: 5. Germline CDR1 and CDR2: MGHRA and YSYEKL. The CDR3 DNA sequence: TGCGCCAGCAACCGACAGGGGGGAAACTATGGCTACACCTTC. This sequence encodes CASNRQGGNYGYTF.